The next 27 T cell receptor beta chains were all read from a single sample in a study of blood T cell repertoires in COVID-19. Libraries were prepared by immunoSEQ multiplex PCR; TCRdb keeps only in-frame clonotypes and omits some of them. The sample carries 81,000 or so clones, about 81% recorded once. Sequencing used peripheral blood. The receptor source for this set is a human donor in a cohort sampled during active COVID-19.

This rearrangement joins TRBV7-9 to TRBJ1-3; D not resolved. This CDR3 region has 15 residues. The ends were cut back, 2 bases at V and 0 bases at J, with 8 bases in the middle. CDR1 is SEHNR, CDR2 FQNEAQ, per germline (reference sequence). The CDR3 protein is CASSLHRNSGNTIYF. As DNA, the CDR3 is TGTGCCAGCAGCTTACACAGAAACTCTGGAAACACCATATATTTT. Combining the CDR3 with reference TRBV7-9 and TRBJ1-3 gives the whole variable domain DTGVSQNPRHKITKRGQNVTFRCDPISEHNRLYWYRQTLGQGPEFLTYFQNEAQLEKSRLLSDRFSAERPKGSFSTLEIQRTEQGDSAMYLCASSLHRNSGNTIYFGEGSWLTVV.

The gene calls are TRBV28 and TRBJ1-5, with 7 bases aligning to TRBD1. Germline loops: CDR1 MDHEN, CDR2 SYDVKM. Trimming at V came to 3 bases and at J to 1 base, leaving 3 bases not matched to a gene. The CDR3 spans 15 residues. CDR3: CASSFKGASNQPQHF. The DNA for the CDR3 is TGTGCCAGCAGTTTCAAGGGGGCGAGCAATCAGCCCCAGCATTTT.

This clone occurred a few times. The V gene is TRBV4-2, the J gene TRBJ1-1, with D possibly TRBD1 on 6 matching bases. Looked up from germline, CDR1 is LGHNA and CDR2 is YNFKEQ. This CDR3 contains 19 residues. Trimming left V 0 bases short and J 4 bases short, with 24 bases between. CDR3 loop: CASSQERWQGSMMATEAFF. CDR3 sequence (DNA): TGTGCCAGCAGCCAAGAAAGGTGGCAGGGGAGTATGATGGCCACTGAAGCTTTCTTT.

The chain joins TRBV29-1 to TRBJ2-2, with 10 bases fitting TRBD2. The CDR3 totals 14 residues. CDR1 and CDR2 (germline): SQVTM, ANQGSEA. V dropped 5 bases and J dropped 7; count of bases not matched to a gene: 7. The CDR3 DNA reads as TGCAGCGTTCGGAGCGGGGGGGCCATCGGGGAGCTGTTTTTT. It translates to CSVRSGGAIGELFF.

The count of this clone is one. The chain links TRBV29-1 to TRBJ1-5; TRBD1 might be the D (5 bases). The CDR3 sequence is 13 residues long. V dropped 7 bases and J dropped 4 bases, with 14 bases sitting between them. Germline CDR1 SQVTM, CDR2 ANQGSEA. CDR3 sequence reads: CSARAGLNQPQHF. As DNA, the CDR3 is TGCAGCGCTCGGGCAGGGTTGAATCAGCCCCAGCATTTT.

The V call is TRBV5-1, the J call TRBJ2-7, with 7 nucleotides matching TRBD1. Germline V lookup: CDR1 SGHRS, CDR2 YFSETQ. The CDR3 covers 15 residues. V lost 0 bases, J lost 0 bases, and 3 bases stayed unmatched. CDR3 bases: TGCGCCAGCAGCTTGGATGGGACAGACTCCTACGAGCAGTACTTC. This sequence encodes CASSLDGTDSYEQYF.

This chain joins TRBV4-1 and TRBJ2-7; TRBD1 agrees at 11 bases. This CDR3 is 14 amino acids long. The V segment lost 4 bases and the J segment 4 bases; nucleotides outside the gene matches: 3. Germline V gene sequence: CDR1 MGHRA, CDR2 YSYEKL. The CDR3 DNA reads TGCGCCAGCAGCCGCGGGACAGGGGGGTACGAGCAGTACTTC. Translating gives CASSRGTGGYEQYF.

The genes are TRBV18 and TRBJ1-3, with D perhaps TRBD1 (5 bases). From germline, CDR1 is KGHSH and CDR2 LQKENI. The CDR3 totals 16 residues. The V end lost 3 bases, the J end lost 0 bases, and 12 bases lay between the germline ends. CDR3 in DNA: TGTGCCAGCTCACCGGATGCAGGGTTCTCTGGAAACACCATATATTTT. Protein: CASSPDAGFSGNTIYF.

This chain joins TRBV3-1 (or the pseudogene TRBV3-2) and TRBJ2-7; TRBD1 agrees at 10 bases. Germline trimming cut 8 bases from V and 7 bases from J; bases unmatched to any gene: 11. The CDR3 is made up of 14 amino acids. In germline, CDR1 is LGHDT, CDR2 YNNKEL (reference sequence). The CDR3 DNA reads TGTGCCAGCTCGGCGGGGACAGGGGACTCAGAGCAGTACTTC. This encodes CASSAGTGDSEQYF.

The genes are TRBV24-1 and TRBJ2-1; TRBD1 aligns across 8 bases. Trimming at V came to 6 bases and at J to 7 bases, leaving 13 bases not matched to a gene. This CDR3 region has 16 residues. Germline assignment: CDR1 KGHDR and CDR2 SFDVKD. The CDR3 region has the DNA TGTGCCACCAGTAAAGGACAGGGCGTTCGAGGGAATGAGCAGTTCTTC. It translates to CATSKGQGVRGNEQFF.

The V and J genes are TRBV5-1 and TRBJ2-2; the match to TRBD1 covers 7 bases. The germline gives CDR1 SGHRS, CDR2 YFSETQ. The CDR3 covers 15 residues. The J segment lost 6 bases and the V segment lost 4 bases, leaving 9 bases of the junction unmatched. DNA for the CDR3: TGCGCCAGCAGCGGAAATACAGGGGCGGCCGGGGAGCTGTTTTTT. This sequence encodes CASSGNTGAAGELFF.

The genes are TRBV3-1 (or the pseudogene TRBV3-2) and TRBJ2-1; 7 bases are a match to TRBD1. V was pared by 2 bases and J by 7 bases, with 5 bases of the junction left unmatched. Germline CDR1 and CDR2: LGHDT and YNNKEL (reference sequence). The CDR3 loop spans 14 amino acids. The CDR3 DNA reads as TGTGCCAGCAGCCAAAGCCAGGGGGAGAATGAGCAGTTCTTC. Translation: CASSQSQGENEQFF.

The chain has TRBV27 and TRBJ1-3, with 9 bases matching TRBD1. V dropped 5 bases and J dropped 8; count of bases not matched to a gene: 7. The CDR3 contains 14 residues. From germline, CDR1 is MNHEY and CDR2 SMNVEV (reference sequence). The CDR3 region has the DNA TGTGCCAGCAGTGAAGGGACAGGGCCCTACACCATATATTTT. It yields the protein CASSEGTGPYTIYF.

This chain links TRBV18 with TRBJ2-2; TRBD1 agrees at 10 bases. V gave up 5 bases and J gave up 4 bases; unmatched junction bases: 7. The CDR3 contains 16 residues. CDR1 is KGHSH and CDR2 is LQKENI in the germline V gene. The CDR3 reads CASSSLTGGFTGELFF. CDR3 sequence (DNA): TGTGCCAGCTCATCCTTGACAGGGGGCTTCACCGGGGAGCTGTTTTTT.

V gene TRBV11-2 combines with J gene TRBJ2-1; tentative D call: TRBD2 (6 bases). Trimming shortened V by 5 bases and J by 12 bases, and 17 bases separated the two germline ends. The CDR3 has 13 amino acids. From germline, CDR1 is SGHAT and CDR2 FQNNGV. CDR3 nucleotide sequence: TGTGCCAGCAGCCTGGAGGGTAGGTCGAGGCAGTTCTTC. It specifies CASSLEGRSRQFF.

The chain carries TRBV29-1 and TRBJ2-5, with 7 bases aligning to TRBD2. The germline gives CDR1 SQVTM, CDR2 ANQGSEA. V shed 7 bases, J shed 5 bases, and the junction held 10 bases outside the gene matches. CDR3 length equals 13 residues. The CDR3 region is CSGTLSGRETQYF. The DNA of the CDR3 is TGCAGCGGTACGTTATCCGGGAGGGAGACCCAGTACTTC.

V gene TRBV21-1 combines with J gene TRBJ2-2; TRBD2 is the table's D call and was not checked against the DNA. TRBV21-1 is labeled a pseudogene. The CDR3 runs 17 residues. The CDR3, as DNA: TGTGCCAGCAGCAAATTCGGGAGGGGCCTGAACACCGGGGAGCTGTTTTTT. Its protein is CASSKFGRGLNTGELFF.

A single count supports this clone. The chain couples TRBV18 to TRBJ1-5; 10 nucleotides match TRBD1. With V trimmed by 2 bases and J by 2 bases, 0 bases remained unmatched. The CDR3 runs to 15 residues. Germline values: CDR1 KGHSH, CDR2 LQKENI. The DNA for the CDR3 is TGTGCCAGCTCACCAGGACAGGGGGGCAATCAGCCCCAGCATTTT. This gives the protein CASSPGQGGNQPQHF.

This clone was found once. CDR3 DNA: TGCAGCGTTGCCCCGCAGCAAGAGACCCAGTACTTC. Protein product: CSVAPQQETQYF. This chain connects TRBV29-1 to TRBJ2-5; D gene unclear. The CDR3 totals 12 residues. Germline V gene lookup returns CDR1 SQVTM and CDR2 ANQGSEA. The V and J ends lost 4 bases and 2 bases respectively, with 8 bases between them.

The J gene is TRBJ2-2, the V gene TRBV5-6; a possible D gene is TRBD2 (5 bases). Looked up from germline, CDR1 is SGHDT and CDR2 is YYEEEE. V dropped 4 bases and J dropped 4 bases, with 8 bases sitting between them. CDR3 length equals 13 residues. CDR3 in amino acids: CASSRSGTGELFF. The CDR3 DNA follows: TGTGCCAGCAGCAGAAGCGGCACCGGGGAGCTGTTTTTT. The full variable domain, rest sourced from reference TRBV5-6 and TRBJ2-2, is DAGVTQSPTHLIKTRGQQVTLRCSPKSGHDTVSWYQQALGQGPQFIFQYYEEEERQRGNFPDRFSGHQFPNYSSELNVNALLLGDSALYLCASSRSGTGELFFGEGSRLTVL.

In this sample, this clone turned up once. The J gene is TRBJ2-7, the V gene TRBV18; 11 bases map to TRBD2. The CDR3 is 15 amino acids. V trimming: 0 bases; J trimming: 4 bases; junction bases outside the gene matches: 2. Germline V gene lookup returns CDR1 KGHSH and CDR2 LQKENI. The CDR3 DNA reads as TGTGCCAGCTCACCACCTACTAGCGGGGGATACGAGCAGTACTTC. Protein product: CASSPPTSGGYEQYF.

V gene TRBV6-6 combines with J gene TRBJ2-7, with a tentative D call TRBD1 (5 bases). The V gene's germline CDR1 is MNHNY and CDR2 SVGAGI (reference sequence). The CDR3 spans 12 residues. Trimming took 7 bases from V and 3 from J, leaving 10 bases between them. The DNA for the CDR3 is TGTGCCAGCACCTCCCAGGGCTACGAGCAGTACTTC. Translation: CASTSQGYEQYF.

V is TRBV2 and J is TRBJ2-3, with 8 bases identical to TRBD1. The junction had 6 bases not matched to a gene; V was cut back by 5 bases and J by 2 bases. The CDR3 loop spans 15 amino acids. Germline-derived CDR1 and CDR2 are SNHLY and FYNNEI. In DNA, the CDR3 is TGTGCCAGCAGTCCAGGACAGGGACTCACAGATACGCAGTATTTT. Translation: CASSPGQGLTDTQYF.

This clone was seen many times. CDR3 sequence (DNA): TGTGCCAGCAGCTTGGGGGCAGGCCCAAGGAATGAGCAGTTCTTC. Its protein product is CASSLGAGPRNEQFF. The J gene is TRBJ2-1, the V gene TRBV5-4; D is unresolved. V was clipped by 0 bases and J by 7 bases, with 14 bases between them. The CDR3 contains 15 residues. Germline V gives CDR1 SGHNT, CDR2 YYREEE (reference sequence).

This chain connects TRBV18 to TRBJ2-7; a weak D match, TRBD2 (6 bases). Per the germline V gene, CDR1 is KGHSH and CDR2 is LQKENI. The CDR3 has 13 amino acids. V was pared by 2 bases and J by 5 bases, with 10 bases between. CDR3 nucleotide sequence: TGTGCCAGCTCACCAGCACTAGCACACGAGCAGTACTTC. As protein: CASSPALAHEQYF.

Concerning this clone itself: Mismatch with germline at one junction end may stem from a read error. The V and J genes are TRBV7-7 and TRBJ2-5; 13 nucleotides align to TRBD2. The germline gives CDR1 SSHAT, CDR2 FNYEAQ (reference sequence). The CDR3 totals 16 residues. The CDR3 DNA follows: TGTGCTAGCAGCCCACTAGCGGGGGGGCCAGTAGAGACCCAGTACTTC. Residues: CASSPLAGGPVETQYF.

The gene calls are TRBV7-3 and TRBJ1-1; no definite D call. Trimming removed 0 bases at V and 0 bases at J, with 8 bases between. The CDR3 is 15 amino acids. From germline, CDR1 is SGHTA and CDR2 FQGTGA. The CDR3 DNA sequence: TGTGCCAGCAGCTTAACGGCCAGTTTGAACACTGAAGCTTTCTTT. Translation gives CASSLTASLNTEAFF.